Each of the 16 T cell receptor beta chains below was sequenced from the same sample in a study of T cells after somatic rescue of genetic block. Only in-frame clones appear in the TCRdb table, and some are missing; sequencing was by immunoSEQ multiplex PCR. The table shows 80,000 to 90,000 clones, with 80% to 90% occurring only once. The material sequenced was peripheral blood mononuclear cells (PBMCs). The source is a woman in her late teens or twenties.

V and J are TRBV5-4 and TRBJ2-1; TRBD2 agrees at 7 bases. The CDR3 sequence is 14 residues long. J gave up 8 bases and V 4 bases, and 9 bases lay outside the gene matches. CDR1 SGHNT and CDR2 YYREEE come from the germline V gene (reference sequence). CDR3 protein: CASSAFGLVYEQFF. The CDR3 bases are TGTGCCAGCAGCGCTTTCGGACTAGTCTATGAGCAGTTCTTC.

The V gene is TRBV9, the J gene TRBJ1-1, with no clear D. The V end lost 3 bases, the J end lost 3 bases, and 18 bases lay between the germline ends. The CDR3 contains 16 residues. Germline assignment: CDR1 SGDLS and CDR2 YYNGEE. The CDR3 loop reads CASSGAFGLIDTEAFF. In nucleotides, the CDR3 is TGTGCCAGCAGCGGCGCCTTTGGCCTGATAGACACTGAAGCTTTCTTT.

This clone was counted a single time. This sequence joins TRBV2 and TRBJ2-1; TRBD2 agrees at 9 bases. The CDR3 has 15 residues. Per germline, CDR1 SNHLY and CDR2 FYNNEI. V lost 4 bases to trimming and J lost 5 bases; unmatched junction nucleotides: 6. The CDR3 DNA reads TGTGCCAGCAGTGTTAGCGGGAGTCGAAACAATGAGCAGTTCTTC. It codes for CASSVSGSRNNEQFF.

The chain has TRBV2 and TRBJ1-1; the match to TRBD1 covers 7 bases. Germline values: CDR1 SNHLY, CDR2 FYNNEI. V was pared by 8 bases and J by 7 bases, with 10 bases of the junction left unmatched. The CDR3 loop spans 13 amino acids. The CDR3 reads CASGTNRGGEAFF. The CDR3 DNA is TGTGCCAGCGGGACAAACAGGGGAGGTGAAGCTTTCTTT.

This rearrangement joins TRBV19 to TRBJ1-4; no definite D call. Trimming pared 5 bases from V and 2 bases from J, leaving 15 bases between. Germline CDR1 and CDR2: LNHDA and SQIVND (reference sequence). The CDR3 covers 16 residues. Here the CDR3 DNA reads TGTGCCAGTAGTTCCGACGGATATGGTACTAATGAAAAACTGTTTTTT. It is translated as CASSSDGYGTNEKLFF.

The chain combines TRBV5-4 with TRBJ2-1; TRBD2 aligns across 11 bases. This CDR3 is built from 15 residues. Germline lookup yields CDR1 SGHNT and CDR2 YYREEE (reference sequence). The ends lost 0 bases at V and 6 bases at J; junction bases unmatched: 2. CDR3 loop: CASSLAGTSGNEQFF. CDR3 nucleotide sequence: TGTGCCAGCAGCTTGGCCGGGACTAGCGGCAATGAGCAGTTCTTC.

The chain carries TRBV11-3 and TRBJ2-7; TRBD2 is a possible D gene (5 bases). Per germline, CDR1 SGHNT and CDR2 YENEEA. The CDR3 runs 16 residues. V was pared by 5 bases and J by 3 bases, with 20 bases between. The CDR3 sequence: CASSAGAGGTIYEQYF. CDR3 nucleotide sequence: TGTGCCAGCAGCGCAGGCGCCGGAGGAACTATCTACGAGCAGTACTTC.

The chain couples TRBV2 to TRBJ2-7; D is unresolved. The germline V gene encodes CDR1 SNHLY and CDR2 FYNNEI. Trimming left V 8 bases short and J 7 bases short, with 18 bases between. The CDR3 consists of 13 residues. The CDR3 loop reads CASDGEMSWEQYF. In nucleotides, the CDR3 is TGTGCCAGCGATGGTGAGATGTCGTGGGAGCAGTACTTC.

Of note for this clone: Within the sample, other DNA sequences also encode this same CDR3. The V and J genes are TRBV6-5 and TRBJ1-1, with D uncertain. CDR3 size: 14 residues. CDR1 MNHEY and CDR2 SVGAGI come from the germline V gene. The V end was cut by 2 bases, the J end by 0 bases, with 7 bases between. Written as DNA, the CDR3 is TGTGCCAGCAGTTACGGAGGGATGAACACTGAAGCTTTCTTT. Translating it yields CASSYGGMNTEAFF.

This clone appeared once. This chain uses TRBV2 with TRBJ2-7; 7 bases agree with TRBD1. J gave up 0 bases and V 6 bases, and 5 bases lay outside the gene matches. The CDR3 is 14 residues long. Germline values: CDR1 SNHLY, CDR2 FYNNEI. The DNA for the CDR3 is TGTGCCAGCAGCCTTTGGGACAGCTCCTACGAGCAGTACTTC. Amino acid sequence: CASSLWDSSYEQYF.

The gene calls are TRBV6-4 and TRBJ1-1, with TRBD1 matching over 7 bases. The ends lost 9 bases at V and 1 base at J; junction bases unmatched: 8. Germline CDR1 is MRHNA and CDR2 is SNTAGT. The CDR3 consists of 14 residues. The CDR3 spells CASSQGMENTEAFF. CDR3 nucleotide sequence: TGTGCCAGTTCACAGGGGATGGAGAACACTGAAGCTTTCTTT.

The chain joins TRBV7-3 to TRBJ2-3, with TRBD2 matching over 13 bases. Germline assignment: CDR1 SGHTA and CDR2 FQGTGA. V lost 2 bases, J lost 3 bases, and 11 bases stayed unmatched. This CDR3 comprises 19 residues. The CDR3 DNA reads as TGTGCCAGCAGCTTAGGACTAGGACTAGCGGGAGTCGGTACAGATACGCAGTATTTT. Translated, it gives CASSLGLGLAGVGTDTQYF.

This clone was recorded once. This chain uses TRBV7-9 with TRBJ2-2; no clear D gene. With 2 bases removed from V and 0 bases from J, the gap between germline ends came to 7 bases. Per germline, CDR1 SEHNR and CDR2 FQNEAQ (reference sequence). This CDR3 is built from 15 residues. In DNA, the CDR3 is TGTGCCAGCAGCTTAACGGTCGCGAACACCGGGGAGCTGTTTTTT. Amino acids: CASSLTVANTGELFF.

The chain is built from TRBV27 and TRBJ2-2; 8 bases are shared with TRBD2. The CDR3 is 17 amino acids. Germline V gives CDR1 MNHEY, CDR2 SMNVEV (reference sequence). V lost 5 bases, J lost 3 bases, and 11 bases stayed unmatched. The CDR3 coding sequence is TGTGCCAGCAGTCCCCCCGGGACTAGTTCTCACACCGGGGAGCTGTTTTTT. Translation: CASSPPGTSSHTGELFF.

This clone was seen a single time. The J gene is TRBJ2-3, the V gene TRBV5-1, with 7 positions matching TRBD1. The CDR3 loop spans 18 amino acids. Germline V CDR1 and CDR2: SGHRS, YFSETQ. V shed 0 bases and J 0 bases; nucleotides not matched to a gene: 10. This CDR3 is CASSLGNRGTASTDTQYF. In nucleotides, the CDR3 is TGCGCCAGCAGCTTGGGTAACAGGGGAACCGCTAGCACAGATACGCAGTATTTT.

The chain is built from TRBV19 and TRBJ2-1; D may correspond to TRBD1 or TRBD2 (5 bases each). This CDR3 is built from 14 residues. V lost 6 bases and J lost 3, with 12 bases in between. CDR1 is LNHDA and CDR2 is SQIVND in the germline V gene (reference sequence). This CDR3 reads CASSTWGIYNEQFF. CDR3 nucleotides: TGTGCCAGTAGCACCTGGGGGATCTACAATGAGCAGTTCTTC.